These 10 T cell receptor beta chains came from one sample sequenced in a study of naive and memory T cell subsets. Study results and limitations: A few larger clonotypes appeared in naive repertoires, especially CD8, possibly memory cells re-expressing CD45RA.

Their specific antigens are unknown. Both TRBC1 and TRBC2 were covered by a beta constant-region primer of two equimolar oligonucleotides. Ligated cDNA was amplified by four rounds of PCR with nested alpha and beta constant-region primers and SP2. TCRdb re-derived calls from the UMI-ligation and nested PCR reads in MiXCR, one entry per CDR3 protein. The data show approximately 90,000 distinct CDR3 sequences, around 11% seen once. Sequenced material: naive CD4+ T cells from blood. These receptors all come from a human donor in good health.

This clonotype came up many times. CDR3 sequence reads: CASSLGGQGSTDTQYF. The CDR3 region has the DNA TGTGCCAGCAGCTTGGGGGGCCAGGGAAGCACAGATACGCAGTATTTT. The genes are TRBV5-4 and TRBJ2-3, with TRBD1 as a possible D gene (5 bases). This CDR3 region has 16 residues. Trimming left V 0 bases short and J 0 bases short, with 11 bases between. The V gene's germline CDR1 is SGHNT and CDR2 YYREEE (reference sequence).

This chain connects TRBV12-3 or TRBV12-4 to TRBJ1-2; no clear D. Trimming pared 5 bases from V and 4 bases from J, leaving 8 bases between. CDR3 length: 12 amino acids. CDR3: CASSPATYGYTF. Written as DNA, the CDR3 is TGTGCCAGCAGTCCAGCAACCTATGGCTACACCTTC.

The chain joins TRBV29-1 to TRBJ2-3, with a weak D call TRBD2 (5 bases). In germline, CDR1 is SQVTM, CDR2 ANQGSEA. V lost 4 bases to trimming and J lost 6 bases, with 8 bases between them. The CDR3 totals 11 residues. As DNA, the CDR3 is TGCAGCGTTGGGACTTTCGATACGCAGTATTTT. It codes for CSVGTFDTQYF.

The chain has TRBV20-1 and TRBJ2-3, with TRBD2 as a possible D gene (6 bases). The CDR3 runs 15 residues. Germline V gene data show CDR1 as DFQATT and CDR2 as SNEGSKA (reference sequence). The V end lost 4 bases, the J end lost 2 bases, and 16 bases lay between the germline ends. The CDR3, as DNA: TGCAGTGCTACCCCGAGCGGGTTCAACACAGATACGCAGTATTTT. This sequence encodes CSATPSGFNTDTQYF.

This clonotype showed up many times. The chain carries TRBV10-3 and TRBJ2-5; TRBD1 matches 7 bases. Germline trimming cut 7 bases from V and 1 base from J; bases unmatched to any gene: 9. Per the germline V gene, CDR1 is ENHRY and CDR2 is SYGVKD. The CDR3 sequence is 15 residues long. DNA of the CDR3: TGTGCCATCAATAACCATGGGACAGCCCAAGAGACCCAGTACTTC. This translates into CAINNHGTAQETQYF.

This clonotype appeared many times. The chain employs TRBV25-1 and TRBJ2-2; no clear D gene. This CDR3 region has 13 residues. Per germline, CDR1 MGHDK and CDR2 SYGVNS. V was trimmed by 1 base and J by 5 bases, leaving 5 bases between them. The DNA of the CDR3 is TGTGCCAGCAGTGAATTAAAGACCGGGGAGCTGTTTTTT. Amino acids: CASSELKTGELFF. Filled out from reference TRBV25-1 and TRBJ2-2, the complete variable domain reads EADIYQTPRYLVIGTGKKITLECSQTMGHDKMYWYQQDPGMELHLIHYSYGVNSTEKGDLSSESTVSRIRTEHFPLTLESARPSHTSQYLCASSELKTGELFFGEGSRLTVL.

This clonotype showed up many times. This sequence joins TRBV7-2 and TRBJ2-3; D is possibly TRBD2 (6 bases). CDR3 length: 16 residues. Trimming removed 4 bases at V and 1 base at J, with 15 bases between. Germline V lookup: CDR1 SGHTA, CDR2 FQGNSA. The CDR3 here is CASSSRPGLGTDTQYF. CDR3 nucleotide sequence: TGTGCCAGCAGCTCCAGACCGGGACTTGGCACAGATACGCAGTATTTT.

This clonotype was counted a few times. V usage is TRBV20-1 and J usage is TRBJ1-2; no definite D call. The CDR3 is 8 residues long. The V gene lost 5 bases and the J gene lost 8 bases, with 3 bases spanning the gap. CDR1 DFQATT and CDR2 SNEGSKA come from the germline V gene (reference sequence). DNA for the CDR3: TGCAGTGCTCAAGGCTACACCTTC. The encoded protein is CSAQGYTF.

This clonotype was seen at least ten times. The chain combines TRBV6-2 or TRBV6-3 with TRBJ2-3; the D gene is possibly TRBD1 (6 bases). The germline V gene has CDR1 MNHEY and CDR2 SVGEGT. Trimming shortened V by 5 bases and J by 4 bases, and 10 bases separated the two germline ends. CDR3 length equals 13 residues. The CDR3 here is CASSGWTADTQYF. CDR3 DNA sequence: TGTGCCAGCAGTGGTTGGACAGCAGATACGCAGTATTTT.

This clonotype showed up just a few times. The chain carries TRBV7-2 and TRBJ2-3; TRBD2 agrees at 7 bases. CDR1 SGHTA and CDR2 FQGNSA come from the germline V gene. Trimming took 3 bases from V and 2 from J; bases not matched to a gene: 2. There are 14 residues in the CDR3. This CDR3 reads CASSFRLATDTQYF. CDR3 nucleotide sequence: TGTGCCAGCAGCTTTAGACTAGCCACAGATACGCAGTATTTT.